A single sample is the source of the 4 T cell receptor beta chains below, sequenced in a study of blood T cell repertoires in COVID-19. This table comes from immunoSEQ multiplex PCR, and its TCRdb copy is limited to in-frame clones, with some not included. Among 150,000 to 200,000 clones, about 85% were seen once, and the ten largest hold 20% to 25%. The sequenced material came from peripheral blood. The receptors were sampled from a man aged 55 to 70 with active or convalescent COVID-19.

V gene TRBV3-1 (or the pseudogene TRBV3-2) combines with J gene TRBJ2-1; D is ambiguous. Between the trimmed V and J ends, which lost 1 base and 6 bases, there was a span of 10 bases. Germline V gene lookup returns CDR1 LGHDT and CDR2 YNNKEL (reference sequence). The CDR3 runs to 14 residues. The CDR3 bases are TGTGCCAGCAGCCAAGTAATTGAGAGCAATGAGCAGTTCTTC. Translated: CASSQVIESNEQFF.

The chain links TRBV5-6 to TRBJ1-6; 10 nucleotides agree with TRBD1. The CDR3 sequence is 15 residues long. The germline CDR1 and CDR2 sequences are SGHDT and YYEEEE. V was clipped by 3 bases and J by 9 bases; unmatched bases: 6. The CDR3 spells CASSWGQGNGSPLHF. For the CDR3, the DNA is TGTGCCAGCAGCTGGGGACAGGGGAACGGTTCACCCCTCCACTTT.

The chain couples TRBV2 to TRBJ2-5; D is ambiguous. V was pared by 1 base and J by 0 bases, with 3 bases between. The germline gives CDR1 SNHLY, CDR2 FYNNEI. The CDR3 length is 13 residues. CDR3 coding DNA: TGTGCCAGCAGTGAAGACTACCAAGAGACCCAGTACTTC. This codes for CASSEDYQETQYF.

This chain joins TRBV12-3 or TRBV12-4 and TRBJ1-5, with 7 bases that match TRBD1. With V trimmed by 6 bases and J by 3 bases, 2 bases remained unmatched. The CDR3 covers 13 residues. Here the CDR3 DNA reads TGTGCCAGCAGGGGACAGCCCAATCAGCCCCAGCATTTT. Its translation: CASRGQPNQPQHF.